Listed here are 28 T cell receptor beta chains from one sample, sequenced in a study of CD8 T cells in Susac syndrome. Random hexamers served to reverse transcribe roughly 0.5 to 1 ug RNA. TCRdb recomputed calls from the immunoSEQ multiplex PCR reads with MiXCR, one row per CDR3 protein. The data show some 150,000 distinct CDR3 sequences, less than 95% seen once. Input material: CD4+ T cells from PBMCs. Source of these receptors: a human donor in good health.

CDR3 in DNA: TGTGCCAGCTTACGGGGGTCCACTGAAGCTTTCTTT. This sequence encodes CASLRGSTEAFF. The rearrangement links TRBV6-5 to TRBJ1-1; possible D gene TRBD1, 5 bases. V lost 8 bases, J lost 4 bases, and 11 bases lay in between. The germline CDR1 and CDR2 sequences are MNHEY and SVGAGI. CDR3 size: 12 residues.

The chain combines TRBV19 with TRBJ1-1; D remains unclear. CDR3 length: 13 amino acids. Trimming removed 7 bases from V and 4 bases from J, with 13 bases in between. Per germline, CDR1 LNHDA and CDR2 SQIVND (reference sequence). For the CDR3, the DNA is TGTGCCAGTACCGATCGAGGGATCACTGAAGCTTTCTTT. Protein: CASTDRGITEAFF.

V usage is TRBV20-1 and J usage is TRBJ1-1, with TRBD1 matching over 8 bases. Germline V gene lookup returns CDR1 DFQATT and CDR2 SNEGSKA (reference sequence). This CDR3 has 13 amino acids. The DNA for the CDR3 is TGCAGATCCGGGACAGGTAGGGCGGCTGAAGCTTTCTTT. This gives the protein CRSGTGRAAEAFF.

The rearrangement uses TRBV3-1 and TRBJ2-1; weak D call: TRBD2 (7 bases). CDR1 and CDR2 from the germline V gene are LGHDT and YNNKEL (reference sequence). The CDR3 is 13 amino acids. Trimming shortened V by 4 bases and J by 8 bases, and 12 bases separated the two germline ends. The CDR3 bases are TGTGCCAGCAGCCCTCCGGGGGGCGATGAGCAGTTCTTC. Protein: CASSPPGGDEQFF.

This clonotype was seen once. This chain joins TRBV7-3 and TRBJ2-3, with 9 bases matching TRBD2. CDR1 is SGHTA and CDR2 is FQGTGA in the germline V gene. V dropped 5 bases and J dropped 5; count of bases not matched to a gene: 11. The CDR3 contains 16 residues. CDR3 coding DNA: TGTGCCAGCAGCCCCCGCCCGGGACTAGCTAAAGATACGCAGTATTTT. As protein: CASSPRPGLAKDTQYF.

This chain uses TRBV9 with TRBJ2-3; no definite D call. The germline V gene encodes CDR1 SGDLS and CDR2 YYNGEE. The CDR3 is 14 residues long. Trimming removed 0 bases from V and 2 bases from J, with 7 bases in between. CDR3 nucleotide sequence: TGTGCCAGCAGCGTAGCGGGCCTCACAGATACGCAGTATTTT. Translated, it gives CASSVAGLTDTQYF. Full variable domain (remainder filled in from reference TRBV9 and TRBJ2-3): DSGVTQTPKHLITATGQRVTLRCSPRSGDLSVYWYQQSLDQGLQFLIQYYNGEERAKGNILERFSAQQFPDLHSELNLSSLELGDSALYFCASSVAGLTDTQYFGPGTRLTVL.

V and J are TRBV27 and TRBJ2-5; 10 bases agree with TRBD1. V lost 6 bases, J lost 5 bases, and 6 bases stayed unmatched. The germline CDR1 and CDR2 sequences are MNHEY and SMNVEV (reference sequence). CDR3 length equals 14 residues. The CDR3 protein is CASSFDRGLETQYF. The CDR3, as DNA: TGTGCCAGCAGCTTCGACAGGGGGCTGGAGACCCAGTACTTC.

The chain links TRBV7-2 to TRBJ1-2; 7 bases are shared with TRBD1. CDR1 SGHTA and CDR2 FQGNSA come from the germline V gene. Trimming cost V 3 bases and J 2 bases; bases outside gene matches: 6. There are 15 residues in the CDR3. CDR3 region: CASSLVGTDNYGYTF. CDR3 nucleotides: TGTGCCAGCAGCTTGGTTGGGACAGACAACTATGGCTACACCTTC.

The CDR3: CASSETGGAPGANVLTF. Written as DNA, the CDR3 is TGTGCCAGCAGTGAAACTGGGGGCGCTCCAGGGGCCAACGTCCTGACTTTC. The chain couples TRBV25-1 to TRBJ2-6; D might be TRBD1 (6 bases). From germline, CDR1 is MGHDK and CDR2 SYGVNS. This CDR3 region has 17 residues. Trimming shortened V by 2 bases and J by 4 bases, and 15 bases separated the two germline ends.

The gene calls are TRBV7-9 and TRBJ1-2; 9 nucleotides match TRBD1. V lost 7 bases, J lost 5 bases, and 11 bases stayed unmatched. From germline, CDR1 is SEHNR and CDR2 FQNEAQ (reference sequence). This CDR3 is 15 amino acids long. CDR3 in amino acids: CASTLGSGTGYGYTF. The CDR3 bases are TGTGCCAGCACCTTGGGTAGCGGGACAGGGTATGGCTACACCTTC.

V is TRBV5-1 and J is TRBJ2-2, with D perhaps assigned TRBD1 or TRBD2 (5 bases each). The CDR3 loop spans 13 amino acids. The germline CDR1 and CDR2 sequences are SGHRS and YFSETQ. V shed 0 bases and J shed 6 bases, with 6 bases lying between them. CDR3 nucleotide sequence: TGCGCCAGCAGCTTGGGAGGGGCCGGGGAGCTGTTTTTT. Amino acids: CASSLGGAGELFF.

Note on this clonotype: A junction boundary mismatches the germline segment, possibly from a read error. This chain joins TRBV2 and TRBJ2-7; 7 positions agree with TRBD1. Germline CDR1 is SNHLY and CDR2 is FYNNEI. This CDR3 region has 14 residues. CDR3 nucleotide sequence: TGCTCGACAGGGAAAGGATTGGCGGTCTACGAGCAGTACTTC. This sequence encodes CSTGKGLAVYEQYF. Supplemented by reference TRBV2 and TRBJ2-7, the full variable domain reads EPEVTQTPSHQVTQMGQEVILRCVPISNHLYFYWYRQILGQKVEFLVSFYNNEISEKSEIFDDQFSVERPDGSNFTLKIRSTKLEDSAMYFCSTGKGLAVYEQYFGPGTRLTVT.

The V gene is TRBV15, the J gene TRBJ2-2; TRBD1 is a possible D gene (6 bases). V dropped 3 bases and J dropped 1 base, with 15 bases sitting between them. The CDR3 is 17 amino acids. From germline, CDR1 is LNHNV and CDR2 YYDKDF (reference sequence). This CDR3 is CATSSNTGMGNTGELFF. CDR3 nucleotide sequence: TGTGCCACCAGCAGCAACACAGGGATGGGGAACACCGGGGAGCTGTTTTTT. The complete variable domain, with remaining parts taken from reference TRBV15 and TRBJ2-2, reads DAMVIQNPRYQVTQFGKPVTLSCSQTLNHNVMYWYQQKSSQAPKLLFHYYDKDFNNEADTPDNFQSRRPNTSFCFLDIRSPGLGDTAMYLCATSSNTGMGNTGELFFGEGSRLTVL.

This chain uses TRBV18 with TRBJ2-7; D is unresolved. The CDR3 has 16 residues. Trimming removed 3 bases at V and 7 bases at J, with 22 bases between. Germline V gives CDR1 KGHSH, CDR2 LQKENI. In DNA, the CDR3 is TGTGCCAGCTCACCTTTCGACCCGCACAGCTTGGGGGAGCAGTACTTC. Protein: CASSPFDPHSLGEQYF.

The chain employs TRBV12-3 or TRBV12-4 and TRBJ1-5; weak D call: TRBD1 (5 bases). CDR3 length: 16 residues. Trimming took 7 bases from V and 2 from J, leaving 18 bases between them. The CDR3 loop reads CASKGSGGVGNQPQHF. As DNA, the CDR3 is TGTGCCAGCAAGGGCAGCGGGGGGGTCGGCAATCAGCCCCAGCATTTT.

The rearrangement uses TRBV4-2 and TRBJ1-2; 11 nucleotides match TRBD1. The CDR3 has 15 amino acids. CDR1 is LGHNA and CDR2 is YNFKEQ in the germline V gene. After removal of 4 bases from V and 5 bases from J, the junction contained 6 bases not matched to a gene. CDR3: CASSLGQGGWYGYTF. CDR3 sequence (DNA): TGTGCCAGCAGCCTGGGACAGGGGGGTTGGTATGGCTACACCTTC.

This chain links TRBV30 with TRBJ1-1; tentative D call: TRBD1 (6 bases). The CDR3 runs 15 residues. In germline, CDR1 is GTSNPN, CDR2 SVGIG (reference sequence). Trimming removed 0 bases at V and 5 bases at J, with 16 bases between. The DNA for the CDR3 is TGTGCCTGGAGTGTACCCCGGACAGTTTGGACTGAAGCTTTCTTT. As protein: CAWSVPRTVWTEAFF.

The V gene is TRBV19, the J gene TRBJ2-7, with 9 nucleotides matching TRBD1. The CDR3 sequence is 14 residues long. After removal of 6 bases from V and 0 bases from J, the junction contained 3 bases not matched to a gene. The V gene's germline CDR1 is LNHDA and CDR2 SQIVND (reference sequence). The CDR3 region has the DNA TGTGCCAGTAGGGGGACAGGGAACTCCTACGAGCAGTACTTC. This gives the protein CASRGTGNSYEQYF.

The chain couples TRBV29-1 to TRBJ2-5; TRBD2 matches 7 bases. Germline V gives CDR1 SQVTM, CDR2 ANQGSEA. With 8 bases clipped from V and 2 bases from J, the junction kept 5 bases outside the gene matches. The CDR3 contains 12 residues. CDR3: CSSGGGQETQYF. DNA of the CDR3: TGCAGCAGTGGCGGGGGACAAGAGACCCAGTACTTC. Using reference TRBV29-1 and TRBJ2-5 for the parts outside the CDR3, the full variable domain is SAVISQKPSRDICQRGTSLTIQCQVDSQVTMMFWYRQQPGQSLTLIATANQGSEATYESGFVIDKFPISRPNLTFSTLTVSNMSPEDSSIYLCSSGGGQETQYFGPGTRLLVL.

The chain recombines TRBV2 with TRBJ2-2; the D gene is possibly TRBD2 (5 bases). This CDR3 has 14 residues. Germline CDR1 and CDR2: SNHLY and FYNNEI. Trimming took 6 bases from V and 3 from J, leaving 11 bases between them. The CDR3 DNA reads TGTGCCAGCAGGGACGGGGAGTACACCGGGGAGCTGTTTTTT. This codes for CASRDGEYTGELFF.

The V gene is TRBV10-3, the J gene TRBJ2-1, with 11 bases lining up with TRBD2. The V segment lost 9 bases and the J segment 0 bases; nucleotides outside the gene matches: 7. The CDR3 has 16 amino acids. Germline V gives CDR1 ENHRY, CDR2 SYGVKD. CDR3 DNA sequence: TGTGCCATTTTTACTAGCGGGGGCAGCTCCTACAATGAGCAGTTCTTC. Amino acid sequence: CAIFTSGGSSYNEQFF.

The CDR3 DNA reads TGTGCCTGTTCCTTACGGGAGACCCAGTACTTC. This translates into CACSLRETQYF. The chain has TRBV30 and TRBJ2-5, with D uncertain. CDR1 and CDR2 (germline): GTSNPN, SVGIG (reference sequence). V was shortened by 6 bases and J by 5 bases, with 10 bases between the two germline ends. The CDR3 loop spans 11 amino acids.

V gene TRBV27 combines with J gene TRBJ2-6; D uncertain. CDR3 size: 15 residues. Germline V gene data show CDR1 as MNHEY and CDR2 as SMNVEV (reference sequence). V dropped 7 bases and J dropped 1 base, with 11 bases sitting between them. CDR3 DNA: TGTGCCAGCACCCTAATGTCGTCTGGGGCCAACGTCCTGACTTTC. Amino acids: CASTLMSSGANVLTF.

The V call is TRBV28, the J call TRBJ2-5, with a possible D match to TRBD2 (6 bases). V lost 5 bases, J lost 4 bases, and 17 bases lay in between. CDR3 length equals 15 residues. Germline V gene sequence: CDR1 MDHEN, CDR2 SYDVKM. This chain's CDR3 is CASSDTGTYRETQYF. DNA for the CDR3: TGTGCCAGCAGTGATACCGGGACTTACCGAGAGACCCAGTACTTC.

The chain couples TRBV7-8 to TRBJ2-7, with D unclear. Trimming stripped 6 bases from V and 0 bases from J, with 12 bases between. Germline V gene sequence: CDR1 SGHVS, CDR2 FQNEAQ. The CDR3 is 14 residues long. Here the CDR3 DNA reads TGTGCCAGCAGTTCTACCCAATCCTCCTACGAGCAGTACTTC. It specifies CASSSTQSSYEQYF.

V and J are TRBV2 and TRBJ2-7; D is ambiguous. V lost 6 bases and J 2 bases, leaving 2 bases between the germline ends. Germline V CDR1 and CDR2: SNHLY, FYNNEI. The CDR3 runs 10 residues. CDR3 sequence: CASRTYEQYF. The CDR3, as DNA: TGTGCCAGCAGAACCTACGAGCAGTACTTC.

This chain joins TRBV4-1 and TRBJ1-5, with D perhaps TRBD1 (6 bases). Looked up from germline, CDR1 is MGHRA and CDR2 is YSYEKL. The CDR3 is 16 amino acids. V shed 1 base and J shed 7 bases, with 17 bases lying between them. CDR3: CASSQGSGVGNQPQHF. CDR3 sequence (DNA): TGCGCCAGCAGCCAAGGTTCAGGGGTCGGTAACCAGCCCCAGCATTTT.

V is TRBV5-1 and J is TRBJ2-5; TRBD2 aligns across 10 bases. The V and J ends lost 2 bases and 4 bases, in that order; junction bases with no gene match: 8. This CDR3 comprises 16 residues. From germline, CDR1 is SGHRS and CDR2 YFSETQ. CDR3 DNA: TGCGCCAGCAGCTTAGGAGCGGGAGGGTCTGGAGAGACCCAGTACTTC. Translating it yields CASSLGAGGSGETQYF.